These T cell receptor beta chains were read from a single sample in a study of blood T cell repertoires in COVID-19. TCRdb's copy holds only in-frame clones and misses some; the assay was immunoSEQ multiplex PCR. The sample carries approximately 100,000 clones, over 75% recorded once. The sample consisted of peripheral blood. These receptors were collected from a young woman with acute or convalescent COVID-19. Both conserved end residues are part of each CDR3. A D gene is named only where the DNA matches it firmly. Expanded clones are given a class, and other clones once, few, many or no size at all.

>13|TRBD1|TRBJ2-1|TRBV7-9|NA
CASSPGQGFEQFF
TGTGCCAGCAGCCCCGGACAGGGGTTTGAGCAGTTCTTC
>16|NA|TRBJ1-1|TRBV7-8|NA
CASSLASLGGNTEAFF
TGTGCCAGCAGCTTAGCAAGTCTCGGGGGGAACACTGAAGCTTTCTTT
>13|NA|TRBJ2-1|TRBV5-4|NA
CASSLDRDNEQFF
TGTGCCAGCAGCTTGGATCGGGACAATGAGCAGTTCTTC
>13|TRBD1|TRBJ1-3|TRBV6-5|NA
CASSQTGGNTIYF
TGTGCCAGCAGCCAGACAGGGGGAAACACCATATATTTT
>14|TRBD1|TRBJ1-4|TRBV2|NA
CASIYDRENEKLFF
TGTGCCAGCATTTATGACAGGGAGAATGAAAAACTGTTTTTT
>15|TRBD1|TRBJ2-1|TRBV15|once
CATSRDPDREFEQFF
TGTGCCACCAGCAGAGATCCGGACAGGGAGTTTGAGCAGTTCTTC
>15|NA|TRBJ1-2|TRBV6-1|NA
CASSEAGQGTYGYTF
TGTGCCAGCAGTGAAGCGGGGCAGGGCACTTATGGCTACACCTTC
>16|NA|TRBJ1-1|TRBV7-2|NA
CASRRPGTPVGTEAFF
TGTGCCAGCAGACGACCCGGGACTCCGGTAGGGACTGAAGCTTTCTTT
>13|NA|TRBJ2-2|TRBV2|NA
CASTKVANGELFF
TGTGCCAGCACGAAGGTAGCAAACGGGGAGCTGTTTTTT
>15|NA|TRBJ1-4|TRBV10-2|NA
CASATSWVGDEKLFF
TGCGCCAGCGCAACATCATGGGTGGGCGATGAAAAACTGTTTTTT
>14|TRBD2|TRBJ2-5|TRBV27|NA
CASSFVSGGATQYF
TGTGCCAGCAGTTTTGTTAGCGGGGGCGCGACCCAGTACTTC
>14|NA|TRBJ1-2|TRBV19|few
CASSLLMSPYGYTF
TGTGCCAGTAGTCTCCTCATGAGTCCCTATGGCTACACCTTC
>16|NA|TRBJ1-6|TRBV27|once
CASSLQGRAYNSPLHF
TGTGCCAGCAGTTTACAGGGTAGGGCCTATAATTCACCCCTCCACTTT
>17|TRBD1|TRBJ1-2|TRBV2|NA
CASSESSLKGAFYGYTF
TGTGCCAGCAGTGAAAGCTCCCTAAAGGGGGCATTTTATGGCTACACCTTC
>14|NA|TRBJ2-7|TRBV7-8|NA
CASLPNVVGDEQYF
TGTGCCAGCCTGCCCAATGTTGTGGGAGACGAGCAGTACTTC
>14|NA|TRBJ1-2|TRBV2|NA
CASNKRGTADGYTF
TGTGCCAGCAATAAACGTGGGACTGCCGATGGCTACACCTTC
>14|NA|TRBJ1-1|TRBV5-1|NA
CASSLLTGDTEAFF
TGCGCCAGCAGCTTGCTGACAGGAGACACTGAAGCTTTCTTT
>15|TRBD1|TRBJ2-7|TRBV7-9|NA
CASSPRAGGTGEQYF
TGTGCCAGCAGCCCCCGGGCAGGGGGAACGGGCGAGCAGTACTTC
>13|NA|TRBJ2-7|TRBV29-1|NA
CSVVGGGLYEQYF
TGCAGCGTTGTGGGTGGGGGCCTCTACGAGCAGTACTTC
>15|NA|TRBJ2-1|TRBV2|NA
CASSAGAVDYNEQFF
TGTGCCAGCAGCGCAGGGGCGGTCGACTACAATGAGCAGTTCTTC
>16|TRBD1|TRBJ1-4|TRBV4-1|NA
CASSRGQGTANEKLFF
TGCGCCAGCAGCCGAGGACAGGGAACAGCTAATGAAAAACTGTTTTTT
>15|NA|TRBJ1-5|TRBV18|few
CASSPGPGLLRPQHF
TGTGCCAGCTCACCAGGGCCAGGACTACTGAGGCCCCAGCATTTT
>16|NA|TRBJ1-6|TRBV7-6|NA
CASSLAGSTYNSPLHF
TGTGCCAGCAGCTTAGCCGGGAGTACCTATAATTCACCCCTCCACTTT
>16|NA|TRBJ1-5|TRBV19|NA
CASSRPSPGPGEPQHF
TGTGCCAGTAGCCGACCCTCGCCGGGGCCGGGGGAGCCCCAGCATTTT
>14|NA|TRBJ2-1|TRBV19|NA
CASSMGGAYNEQFF
TGTGCCAGTAGTATGGGCGGGGCCTACAATGAGCAGTTCTTC
>16|NA|TRBJ2-7|TRBV3-1/TRBV3-2|NA
CASSQGRGAGPYEQYF
TGTGCCAGCAGCCAAGGTAGGGGAGCGGGCCCTTACGAGCAGTACTTC
>16|NA|TRBJ1-3|TRBV2|once
CASSESVGWSGNTIYF
TGTGCCAGCAGTGAAAGCGTCGGGTGGTCTGGAAACACCATATATTTT
>15|NA|TRBJ1-5|TRBV7-2|NA
CASSPSGERNQPQHF
TGTGCCAGCTCCCCCTCGGGAGAACGCAATCAGCCCCAGCATTTT
>15|NA|TRBJ1-2|TRBV6-5|NA
CASTRHLGADYGYTF
TGTGCCAGCACCCGACATTTGGGGGCAGATTATGGCTACACCTTC
>15|NA|TRBJ2-6|TRBV2|NA
CASQGPLGGANVLTF
TGTGCCAGCCAGGGCCCCTTGGGTGGGGCCAACGTCCTGACTTTC
>17|TRBD1|TRBJ2-7|TRBV28|NA
CASSSAQGQGASYEQYF
TGTGCCAGCAGTTCAGCCCAAGGCCAGGGGGCATCCTACGAGCAGTACTTC
>13|NA|TRBJ1-6|TRBV29-1|NA
CSVRLLDNSPLHF
TGCAGCGTCAGACTCTTGGATAATTCACCCCTCCACTTT
>13|NA|TRBJ1-2|TRBV7-9|once
CASSTGTAVGYTF
TGTGCCAGCAGCACCGGGACTGCGGTGGGATACACCTTC
>13|NA|TRBJ1-6|TRBV6-5|NA
CASSRSFNSPLHF
TGTGCCAGCAGTCGGTCGTTCAATTCACCCCTCCACTTT
>15|NA|TRBJ2-3|TRBV27|NA
CASSFLGLPGDTQYF
TGTGCCAGCAGTTTTTTGGGTCTACCGGGGGATACGCAGTATTTT
>14|NA|TRBJ1-4|TRBV7-9|NA
CASSSDKGNEKLFF
TGTGCCAGCAGCTCTGACAAGGGGAATGAAAAACTGTTTTTT
>13|NA|TRBJ1-6|TRBV12-3/TRBV12-4|NA
CASSFGGNSPLHF
TGTGCCAGCAGTTTCGGCGGCAATTCACCCCTCCACTTT
>15|NA|TRBJ1-4|TRBV7-9|NA
CASSLVGEGDEKLFF
TGTGCCAGCAGCTTAGTGGGAGAGGGGGATGAAAAACTGTTTTTT
>15|TRBD2|TRBJ2-1|TRBV20-1|NA
CSASPASGGRNEQFF
TGCAGTGCTAGTCCGGCTAGCGGGGGCCGCAATGAGCAGTTCTTC
>14|NA|TRBJ1-6|TRBV6-1|NA
CASSEAGLNSPLHF
TGTGCCAGCAGTGAGGCAGGGCTCAATTCACCCCTCCACTTT
>13|NA|TRBJ1-1|TRBV6-6|once
CASTLGGGGEAFF
TGTGCCAGCACCCTGGGGGGGGGAGGTGAAGCTTTCTTT
>12|NA|TRBJ1-2|TRBV7-9|NA
CASSLVQYGYTF
TGTGCCAGCAGCTTAGTTCAGTATGGCTACACCTTC
>14|NA|TRBJ1-5|TRBV18|NA
CASSPGAGNQPQHF
TGTGCCAGCTCACCAGGGGCAGGGAATCAGCCCCAGCATTTT
>13|NA|TRBJ2-7|TRBV3-1/TRBV3-2|NA
CASSHPQGGEQYF
TGTGCCAGCAGCCACCCCCAGGGGGGCGAGCAGTACTTC
>17|TRBD1|TRBJ1-6|TRBV7-2|NA
CASSSTFLTGVGSPLHF
TGTGCCAGCAGCTCTACTTTCCTAACAGGGGTGGGTTCACCCCTCCACTTT
>15|TRBD1|TRBJ1-5|TRBV19|few
CASRTGQGATQPQHF
TGTGCCAGTAGGACCGGACAGGGGGCAACTCAGCCCCAGCATTTT
>15|NA|TRBJ2-3|TRBV6-4|few
CASGEEGAGADTQYF
TGTGCCAGCGGAGAAGAGGGTGCCGGGGCAGATACGCAGTATTTT
>14|NA|TRBJ2-3|TRBV28|NA
CASSFTQGRDTQYF
TGTGCCAGCAGTTTTACACAGGGACGAGATACGCAGTATTTT
>15|NA|TRBJ1-4|TRBV9|once
CASSVQGATNEKLFF
TGTGCCAGCAGCGTTCAGGGTGCAACTAATGAAAAACTGTTTTTT